Detailed here is one TCR beta chain. Its antigen is undetermined. This record comes from a study of CD8+CD57+ T cells in acquired aplastic anemia. Findings and caveats of the study: Some 30 was the count of CD8+ CDR3 sequences that patients shared with controls.

Genomic DNA, serving as template, underwent TCR beta VDJ and CDR3 profiling. TCRdb re-analysed the reads in MiXCR, keeping a single row per CDR3 protein. This sample carries 150,000 to 200,000 distinct CDR3 sequences, under 70% of them seen once, and the ten largest clones take 35% to 55%. CDR3 length: 14 residues. V shed 3 bases and J 5 bases; nucleotides not matched to a gene: 5. Germline V CDR1 and CDR2: LNHDA, SQIVND (reference sequence). The gene calls are TRBV19 and TRBJ2-7; 9 bases line up with TRBD2. Sequencing was done on a sample of sorted CD4+, CD8+, or CD8+CD57+ T cells (not recorded which) from PBMCs. The receptor was isolated from a human donor with severe aplastic anemia or a healthy control (not recorded which). CDR3 sequence reads: CASSILAGVDEQYF. The CDR3 coding sequence is TGTGCCAGTAGTATTTTAGCGGGAGTAGACGAGCAGTACTTC.